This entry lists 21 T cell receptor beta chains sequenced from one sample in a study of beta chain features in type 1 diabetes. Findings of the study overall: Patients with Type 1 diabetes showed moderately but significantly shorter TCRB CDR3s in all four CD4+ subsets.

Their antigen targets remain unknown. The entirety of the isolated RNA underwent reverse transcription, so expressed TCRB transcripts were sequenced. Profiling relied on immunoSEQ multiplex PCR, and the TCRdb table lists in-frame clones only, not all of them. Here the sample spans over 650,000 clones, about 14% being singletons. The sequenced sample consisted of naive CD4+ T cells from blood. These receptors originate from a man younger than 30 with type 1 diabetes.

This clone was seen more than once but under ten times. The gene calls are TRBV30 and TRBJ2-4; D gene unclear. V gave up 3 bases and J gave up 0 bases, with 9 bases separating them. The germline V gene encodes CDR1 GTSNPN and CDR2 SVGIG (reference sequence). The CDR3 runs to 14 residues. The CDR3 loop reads CAWRVAAAKNIQYF. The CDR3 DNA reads TGTGCCTGGAGGGTGGCTGCAGCCAAAAACATTCAGTACTTC.

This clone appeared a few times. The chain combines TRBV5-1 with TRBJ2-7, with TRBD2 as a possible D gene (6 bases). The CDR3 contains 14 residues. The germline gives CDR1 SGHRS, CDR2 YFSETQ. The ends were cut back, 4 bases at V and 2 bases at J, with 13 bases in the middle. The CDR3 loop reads CASSTPGGTYEQYF. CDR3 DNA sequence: TGCGCCAGCAGCACGCCCGGGGGAACCTACGAGCAGTACTTC.

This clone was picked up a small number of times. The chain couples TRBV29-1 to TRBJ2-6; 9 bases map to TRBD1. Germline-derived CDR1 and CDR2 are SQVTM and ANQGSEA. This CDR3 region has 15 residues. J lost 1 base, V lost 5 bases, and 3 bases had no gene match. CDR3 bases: TGCAGCGTTATACAGGGGGCGTCTGGGGCCAACGTCCTGACTTTC. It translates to CSVIQGASGANVLTF. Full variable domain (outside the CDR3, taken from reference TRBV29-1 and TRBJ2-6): SAVISQKPSRDICQRGTSLTIQCQVDSQVTMMFWYRQQPGQSLTLIATANQGSEATYESGFVIDKFPISRPNLTFSTLTVSNMSPEDSSIYLCSVIQGASGANVLTFGAGSRLTVL.

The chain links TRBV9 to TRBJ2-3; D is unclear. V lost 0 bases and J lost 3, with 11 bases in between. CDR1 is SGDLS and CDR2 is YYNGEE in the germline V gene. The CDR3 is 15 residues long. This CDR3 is CASSVAALMTDTQYF. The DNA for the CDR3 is TGTGCCAGCAGCGTAGCGGCCTTAATGACAGATACGCAGTATTTT.

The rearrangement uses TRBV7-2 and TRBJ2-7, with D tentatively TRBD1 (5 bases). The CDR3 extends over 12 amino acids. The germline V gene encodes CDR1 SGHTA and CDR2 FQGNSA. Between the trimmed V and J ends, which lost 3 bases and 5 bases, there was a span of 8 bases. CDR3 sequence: CASSFLDNEQYF. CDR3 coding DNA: TGTGCCAGCAGCTTCCTGGACAACGAGCAGTACTTC.

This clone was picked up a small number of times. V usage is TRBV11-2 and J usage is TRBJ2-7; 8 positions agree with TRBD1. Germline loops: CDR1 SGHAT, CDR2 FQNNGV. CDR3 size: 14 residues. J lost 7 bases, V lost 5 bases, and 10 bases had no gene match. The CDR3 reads CASSRDRLTGEQYF. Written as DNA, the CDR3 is TGTGCCAGCAGCCGGGACAGGCTGACGGGGGAGCAGTACTTC.

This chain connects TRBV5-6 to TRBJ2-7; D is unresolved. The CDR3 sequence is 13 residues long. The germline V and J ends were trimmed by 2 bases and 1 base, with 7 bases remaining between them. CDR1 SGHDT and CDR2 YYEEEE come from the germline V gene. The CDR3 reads CASSFGRSYEQYF. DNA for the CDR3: TGTGCCAGCAGCTTTGGCAGATCCTACGAGCAGTACTTC.

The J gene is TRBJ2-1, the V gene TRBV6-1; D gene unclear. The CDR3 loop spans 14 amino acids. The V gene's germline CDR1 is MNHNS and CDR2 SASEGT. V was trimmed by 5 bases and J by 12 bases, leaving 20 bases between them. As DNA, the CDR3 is TGTGCCAGCAGTTCTGTGGTTGGTGGTAGTCGGCAGTTCTTC. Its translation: CASSSVVGGSRQFF.

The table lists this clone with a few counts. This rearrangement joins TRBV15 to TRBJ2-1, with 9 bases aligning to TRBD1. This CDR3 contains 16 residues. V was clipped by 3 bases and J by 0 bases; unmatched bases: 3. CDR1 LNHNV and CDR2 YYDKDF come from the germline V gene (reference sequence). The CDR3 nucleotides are TGTGCCACCAGCAGGGCGACAGGGGGCTCCTACAATGAGCAGTTCTTC. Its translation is CATSRATGGSYNEQFF.

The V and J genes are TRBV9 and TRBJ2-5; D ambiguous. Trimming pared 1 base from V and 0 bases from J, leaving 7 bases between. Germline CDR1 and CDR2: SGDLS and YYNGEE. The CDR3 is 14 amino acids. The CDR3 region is CASSVRPYQETQYF. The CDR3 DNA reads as TGTGCCAGCAGCGTAAGACCGTACCAAGAGACCCAGTACTTC. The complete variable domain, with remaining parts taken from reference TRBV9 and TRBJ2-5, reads DSGVTQTPKHLITATGQRVTLRCSPRSGDLSVYWYQQSLDQGLQFLIQYYNGEERAKGNILERFSAQQFPDLHSELNLSSLELGDSALYFCASSVRPYQETQYFGPGTRLLVL.

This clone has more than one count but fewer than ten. For the CDR3, the DNA is TGCGCCAGCAGTGAGTCAACAGACCAAGAGACCCAGTACTTC. The encoded protein is CASSESTDQETQYF. The chain employs TRBV10-1 and TRBJ2-5; D is ambiguous. V dropped 0 bases and J dropped 0 bases, with 5 bases sitting between them. The length of the CDR3 is 14 residues. Germline V CDR1 and CDR2: WNHNN, SYGVQD (reference sequence).

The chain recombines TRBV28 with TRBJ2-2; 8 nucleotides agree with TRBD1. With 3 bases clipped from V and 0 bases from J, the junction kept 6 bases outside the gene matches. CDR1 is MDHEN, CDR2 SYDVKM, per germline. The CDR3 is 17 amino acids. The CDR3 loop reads CASSFLLDRANTGELFF. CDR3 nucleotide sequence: TGTGCCAGCAGTTTCCTATTGGACAGGGCGAACACCGGGGAGCTGTTTTTT.

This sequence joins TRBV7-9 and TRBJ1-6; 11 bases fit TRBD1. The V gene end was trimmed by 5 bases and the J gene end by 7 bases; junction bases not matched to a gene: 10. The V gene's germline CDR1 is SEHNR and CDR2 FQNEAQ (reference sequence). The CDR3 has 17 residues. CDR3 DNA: TGTGCCAGCAGCCTGTGGACAGGGGGCCGACACAATTCACCCCTCCACTTT. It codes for CASSLWTGGRHNSPLHF.

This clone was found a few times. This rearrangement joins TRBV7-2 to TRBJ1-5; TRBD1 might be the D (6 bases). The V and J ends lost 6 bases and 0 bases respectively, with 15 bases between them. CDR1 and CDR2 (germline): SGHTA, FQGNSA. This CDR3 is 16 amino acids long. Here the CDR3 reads CASSPNRDYSNQPQHF. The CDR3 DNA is TGTGCCAGCAGTCCCAACAGGGACTATAGCAATCAGCCCCAGCATTTT.

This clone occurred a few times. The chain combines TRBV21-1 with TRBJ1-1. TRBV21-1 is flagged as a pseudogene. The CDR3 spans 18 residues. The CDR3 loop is CASSKGPQGGRVNTEAFF. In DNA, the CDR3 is TGTGCCAGCAGCAAAGGGCCCCAAGGGGGGCGGGTGAACACTGAAGCTTTCTTT.

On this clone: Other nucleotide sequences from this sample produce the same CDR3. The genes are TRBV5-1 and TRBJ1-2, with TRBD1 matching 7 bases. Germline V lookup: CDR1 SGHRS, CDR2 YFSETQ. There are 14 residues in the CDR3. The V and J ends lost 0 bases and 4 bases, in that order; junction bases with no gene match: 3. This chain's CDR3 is CASSLARTGYGYTF. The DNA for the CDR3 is TGCGCCAGCAGCTTGGCCAGGACAGGCTATGGCTACACCTTC. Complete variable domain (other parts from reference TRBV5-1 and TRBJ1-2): KAGVTQTPRYLIKTRGQQVTLSCSPISGHRSVSWYQQTPGQGLQFLFEYFSETQRNKGNFPGRFSGRQFSNSRSEMNVSTLELGDSALYLCASSLARTGYGYTFGSGTRLTVV.

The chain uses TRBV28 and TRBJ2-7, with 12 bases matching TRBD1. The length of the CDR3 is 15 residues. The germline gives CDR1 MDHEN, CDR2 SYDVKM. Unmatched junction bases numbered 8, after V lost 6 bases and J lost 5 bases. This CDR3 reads CASSSAGTGGNEQYF. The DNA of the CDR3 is TGTGCCAGCAGCTCCGCCGGGACAGGGGGCAACGAGCAGTACTTC. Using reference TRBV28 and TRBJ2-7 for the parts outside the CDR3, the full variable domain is DVKVTQSSRYLVKRTGEKVFLECVQDMDHENMFWYRQDPGLGLRLIYFSYDVKMKEKGDIPEGYSVSREKKERFSLILESASTNQTSMYLCASSSAGTGGNEQYFGPGTRLTVT.

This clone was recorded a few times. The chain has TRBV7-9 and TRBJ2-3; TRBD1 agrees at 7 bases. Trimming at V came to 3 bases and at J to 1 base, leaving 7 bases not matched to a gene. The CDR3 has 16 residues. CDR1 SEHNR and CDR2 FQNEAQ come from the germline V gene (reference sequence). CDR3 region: CASSFSGQTRTDTQYF. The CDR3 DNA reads TGTGCCAGCAGCTTCTCGGGACAGACCCGCACAGATACGCAGTATTTT.

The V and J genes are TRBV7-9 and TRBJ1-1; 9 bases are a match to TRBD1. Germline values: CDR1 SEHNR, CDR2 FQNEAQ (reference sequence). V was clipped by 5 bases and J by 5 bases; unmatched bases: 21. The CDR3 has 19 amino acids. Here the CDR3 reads CASSPRGVLTLTGGTEAFF. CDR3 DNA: TGTGCCAGCAGCCCAAGGGGAGTTCTGACCTTGACAGGGGGAACTGAAGCTTTCTTT. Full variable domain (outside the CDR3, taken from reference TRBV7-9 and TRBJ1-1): DTGVSQNPRHKITKRGQNVTFRCDPISEHNRLYWYRQTLGQGPEFLTYFQNEAQLEKSRLLSDRFSAERPKGSFSTLEIQRTEQGDSAMYLCASSPRGVLTLTGGTEAFFGQGTRLTVV.

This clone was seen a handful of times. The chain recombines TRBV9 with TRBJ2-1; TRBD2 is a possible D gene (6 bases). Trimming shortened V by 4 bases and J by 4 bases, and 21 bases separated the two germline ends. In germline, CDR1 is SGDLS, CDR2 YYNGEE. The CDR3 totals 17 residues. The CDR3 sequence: CASSSVGRGDRYNEQFF. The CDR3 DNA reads TGTGCCAGCAGCTCAGTCGGGCGCGGGGATCGTTACAATGAGCAGTTCTTC. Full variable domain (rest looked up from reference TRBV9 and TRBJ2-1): DSGVTQTPKHLITATGQRVTLRCSPRSGDLSVYWYQQSLDQGLQFLIQYYNGEERAKGNILERFSAQQFPDLHSELNLSSLELGDSALYFCASSSVGRGDRYNEQFFGPGTRLTVL.

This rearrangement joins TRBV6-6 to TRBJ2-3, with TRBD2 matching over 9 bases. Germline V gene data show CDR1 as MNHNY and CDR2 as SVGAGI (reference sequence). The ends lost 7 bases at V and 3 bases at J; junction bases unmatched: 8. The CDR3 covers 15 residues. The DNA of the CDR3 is TGTGCCAGCACCCGACCTAGCGGGGTAACAGATACGCAGTATTTT. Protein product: CASTRPSGVTDTQYF.